The sequence of this T cell receptor (beta chain) was determined in a study of immune heterogeneity within non-small cell lung tumors. Study findings and constraints: Identical dominant CDR3 beta clonotypes recurred across tumor sites within a patient, alongside site-unique high-frequency clones.

Multiplex PCR with 32 V and 13 J primers amplified TCR beta CDR3. A single record per CDR3 protein comes from TCRdb applying MiXCR to the multiplex PCR reads. The profile shows around 23,000 distinct CDR3 sequences, about 26% of them singletons. Template input was genomic DNA from bulk tumor (approximately 640 ng per sample). Several spatially distant biopsies were obtained per primary tumor intraoperatively. Surgery that was curative in intent was performed on patients with untreated, newly diagnosed non-small cell lung cancer. There are a few counts of this clonotype. The target antigen is unknown. This receptor was obtained from a man in his forties with non-small cell lung cancer. What was sequenced was lung tumor tissue.

CDR3: CASSPTGSESPLHF. In DNA form, the CDR3 reads TGTGCCAGCTCACCTACAGGCAGTGAATCACCCCTCCACTTT. The J gene is TRBJ1-6, the V gene TRBV18; maybe TRBD1 (5 bases). The CDR3 has 14 residues. Trimming took 3 bases from V and 10 from J, leaving 13 bases between them. Germline loops: CDR1 KGHSH, CDR2 LQKENI.